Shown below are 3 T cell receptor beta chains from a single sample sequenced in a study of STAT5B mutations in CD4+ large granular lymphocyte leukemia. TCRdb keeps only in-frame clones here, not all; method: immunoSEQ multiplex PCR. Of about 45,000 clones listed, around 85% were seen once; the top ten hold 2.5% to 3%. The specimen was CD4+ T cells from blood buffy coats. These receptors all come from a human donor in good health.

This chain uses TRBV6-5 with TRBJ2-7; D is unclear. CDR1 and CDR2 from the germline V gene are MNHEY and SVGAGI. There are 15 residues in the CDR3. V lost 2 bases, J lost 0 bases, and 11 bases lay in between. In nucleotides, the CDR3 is TGTGCCAGCAGTTACCCCCGTCACAGCTCCTACGAGCAGTACTTC. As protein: CASSYPRHSSYEQYF.

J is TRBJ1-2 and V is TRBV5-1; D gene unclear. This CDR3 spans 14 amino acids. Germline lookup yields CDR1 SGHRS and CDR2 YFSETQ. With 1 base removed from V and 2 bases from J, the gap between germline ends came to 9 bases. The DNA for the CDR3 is TGCGCCAGCAGCTTGCTGACACTGAACTATGGCTACACCTTC. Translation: CASSLLTLNYGYTF.

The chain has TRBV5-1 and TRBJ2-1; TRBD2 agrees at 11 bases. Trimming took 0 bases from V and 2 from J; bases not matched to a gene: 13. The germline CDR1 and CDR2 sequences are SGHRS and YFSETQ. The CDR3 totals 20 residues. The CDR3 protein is CASSLARGLADQGAYNEQFF. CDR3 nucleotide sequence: TGCGCCAGCAGCTTGGCGAGGGGACTAGCGGACCAGGGGGCCTACAATGAGCAGTTCTTC.